The 7 T cell receptor beta chains below all came from one sample that was sequenced in a study of patients and donors after allogeneic stem cell transplantation (TCRdb year 2020). Libraries were built with RT-PCR. The listed sequencing device is NextSeq 550. TCRdb passed the public sequencing reads through fastp at Q25 and MiXCR, retaining productive beta sequences. Records with the same CDR3 protein are collapsed into one entry carrying the most frequent genes and DNA. The sample profile shows tens of thousands of distinct CDR3 sequences; approximately 49% of them were found once. Clones ranked in the top ten supply roughly 64% of the sample. Sequencing was carried out using blood, either unsorted or a sorted T cell fraction (not recorded which). The receptors here all came from a human donor who was either an allogeneic HSCT recipient or a stem cell or donor lymphocyte infusion donor (not recorded which). It is not recorded whose cells these are; they may come from a transplant donor.

The chain recombines TRBV12-3 or TRBV12-4 with TRBJ1-5; D is perhaps TRBD1 (6 bases). V was cut by 8 bases and J by 7 bases, with 15 bases left in between. The CDR3 is 13 amino acids. CDR3 loop: CASRHGGLQPQHF. The DNA for the CDR3 is TGTGCCAGCCGCCACGGGGGGCTGCAGCCCCAGCATTTT.

In its sample, this clonotype was seen a few times. The chain recombines TRBV20-1 with TRBJ1-1; TRBD1 might be the D (5 bases). CDR3 length: 12 amino acids. The germline gives CDR1 DFQATT, CDR2 SNEGSKA (reference sequence). V was pared by 3 bases and J by 4 bases, with 9 bases between. DNA for the CDR3: TGCAGTGCTAGGGGAGGGGTCACTGAAGCTTTCTTT. It codes for CSARGGVTEAFF.

This clonotype was seen only a few times. V is TRBV27 and J is TRBJ1-1, with TRBD1 matching over 8 bases. V trimming: 5 bases; J trimming: 3 bases; junction bases outside the gene matches: 5. The CDR3 loop spans 14 amino acids. The germline gives CDR1 MNHEY, CDR2 SMNVEV (reference sequence). CDR3 sequence reads: CASSPDRGYTEAFF. The CDR3 nucleotides are TGTGCCAGCAGTCCAGACAGGGGTTACACTGAAGCTTTCTTT.

This clonotype was recorded a few times. The chain carries TRBV10-2 and TRBJ2-1; the match to TRBD2 covers 13 bases. Germline V gene data show CDR1 as WSHSY and CDR2 as SAAADI. The CDR3 has 14 residues. After removal of 6 bases from V and 9 bases from J, the junction contained 5 bases not matched to a gene. CDR3 sequence: CASRTSGRITEQFF. As DNA, the CDR3 is TGCGCCAGCAGGACTAGCGGGAGGATCACTGAGCAGTTCTTC.

This chain links TRBV28 with TRBJ2-1, with D hard to call. Germline CDR1 is MDHEN and CDR2 is SYDVKM. The CDR3 totals 11 residues. Trimming took off 10 bases at V and 0 bases at J, with 4 bases between the two ends. CDR3 DNA sequence: TGTGCCACCTTCTCCTACAATGAGCAGTTCTTC. Protein sequence: CATFSYNEQFF.

This sequence joins TRBV4-3 and TRBJ2-7; 11 positions match TRBD2. Germline CDR1 is LGHNA and CDR2 is YSLEER. This CDR3 comprises 16 residues. V shed 0 bases, J shed 3 bases, and the junction held 4 bases outside the gene matches. The CDR3 spells CASSQDRLAGHYEQYF. Written as DNA, the CDR3 is TGCGCCAGCAGCCAAGATCGACTAGCGGGGCACTACGAGCAGTACTTC.

The chain recombines TRBV5-1 with TRBJ1-1; D ambiguous. Per germline, CDR1 SGHRS and CDR2 YFSETQ. Trimming pared 0 bases from V and 5 bases from J, leaving 8 bases between. The CDR3 totals 13 residues. The CDR3 coding sequence is TGCGCCAGCAGCTTGGAAGGATTGACTGAAGCTTTCTTT. It specifies CASSLEGLTEAFF.